This passage covers 21 T cell receptor beta chains from one sample sequenced in a study of T-cell memory formation after mild COVID-19. A single record per CDR3 protein comes from TCRdb applying MiXCR to the 5' RACE reads. The table includes 390,000 or so distinct CDR3 sequences, around a sixth detected once. Material for sequencing was PBMCs or a T cell subset sorted from them (not recorded which). Receptors originate from a young man who had mild COVID-19 (a few samples of this study predate the infection). Cell type and time point are not known.

This rearrangement joins TRBV29-1 to TRBJ1-2; D is ambiguous. The CDR3 spans 10 residues. V shed 4 bases and J shed 8 bases, with 8 bases lying between them. Germline CDR1 is SQVTM and CDR2 is ANQGSEA. The CDR3 DNA is TGCAGCGTTGTGCGGGGAGGCTACACCTTC. Translating gives CSVVRGGYTF.

The chain is built from TRBV4-1 and TRBJ2-2, with D possibly TRBD2 on 6 matching bases. CDR1 and CDR2 from the germline V gene are MGHRA and YSYEKL. Trimming took off 2 bases at V and 4 bases at J, with 20 bases between the two ends. The CDR3 contains 18 residues. The CDR3 DNA is TGCGCCAGCAGCCAAAGAAGTAGCGGCCGTGTGGTCACCGGGGAGCTGTTTTTT. It codes for CASSQRSSGRVVTGELFF.

The J gene is TRBJ2-3, the V gene TRBV14; weak D call: TRBD1 (6 bases). This CDR3 has 17 amino acids. V dropped 4 bases and J dropped 4 bases, with 21 bases sitting between them. Per the germline V gene, CDR1 is SGHDN and CDR2 is FVKESK. The DNA for the CDR3 is TGTGCCAGCAGCCCCCTATTCTCCTGGGGGCGTCCAGATACGCAGTATTTT. As protein: CASSPLFSWGRPDTQYF.

The chain combines TRBV20-1 with TRBJ1-2; possibly TRBD1 for D (5 bases). The CDR3 contains 14 residues. V was cut by 6 bases and J by 2 bases, with 16 bases left in between. Germline lookup yields CDR1 DFQATT and CDR2 SNEGSKA (reference sequence). Here the CDR3 DNA reads TGCAGTGCCAAGGGGCAGCTACTAAACTATGGCTACACCTTC. Its protein is CSAKGQLLNYGYTF.

This clonotype appeared a few times. The chain recombines TRBV7-2 with TRBJ1-1, with TRBD1 as a possible D gene (5 bases). The CDR3 is made up of 13 amino acids. Per germline, CDR1 SGHTA and CDR2 FQGNSA. V was shortened by 3 bases and J by 3 bases, with 8 bases between the two germline ends. The CDR3 nucleotides read TGTGCCAGCAGCTTTATGGGGGACACTGAAGCTTTCTTT. Translated: CASSFMGDTEAFF.

V usage is TRBV7-2 and J usage is TRBJ1-6; D is perhaps TRBD1 (5 bases). The V and J ends lost 3 bases and 8 bases respectively, with 11 bases between them. CDR3 length: 14 residues. Germline lookup yields CDR1 SGHTA and CDR2 FQGNSA. As DNA, the CDR3 is TGTGCCAGCAGCTTGGGGACTATGTATTCACCCCTCCACTTT. Translation gives CASSLGTMYSPLHF.

This clonotype came up a few times. CDR3 protein: CSVAPTAYNEQFF. CDR3 nucleotides: TGCAGCGTTGCCCCGACGGCTTACAATGAGCAGTTCTTC. The rearrangement links TRBV29-1 to TRBJ2-1; D unresolved. Looked up from germline, CDR1 is SQVTM and CDR2 is ANQGSEA. The CDR3 loop spans 13 amino acids. V lost 4 bases, J lost 4 bases, and 11 bases lay in between.

This clonotype was counted at least ten times. The chain carries TRBV14 and TRBJ1-6; TRBD1 is a possible D gene (6 bases). This CDR3 contains 15 residues. The V gene lost 0 bases and the J gene lost 11 bases, with 14 bases spanning the gap. Germline V CDR1 and CDR2: SGHDN, FVKESK. The CDR3 here is CASSQEGALGTPLHF. In nucleotides, the CDR3 is TGTGCCAGCAGCCAAGAGGGGGCTCTCGGTACACCCCTCCACTTT. Full variable domain (remainder filled in from reference TRBV14 and TRBJ1-6): EAGVTQFPSHSVIEKGQTVTLRCDPISGHDNLYWYRRVMGKEIKFLLHFVKESKQDESGMPNNRFLAERTGGTYSTLKVQPAELEDSGVYFCASSQEGALGTPLHFGNGTRLTVT.

The sample holds many counts of this clonotype. The chain uses TRBV5-6 and TRBJ2-5; 7 bases line up with TRBD2. Germline V gene lookup returns CDR1 SGHDT and CDR2 YYEEEE. J was trimmed by 5 bases and V by 1 base; bases with no gene match: 8. The CDR3 length is 15 residues. The DNA for the CDR3 is TGTGCCAGCAGCTTGAGAGCCATGGGAGGGGAGACCCAGTACTTC. This encodes CASSLRAMGGETQYF.

This clonotype has a count of ten or more. V is TRBV5-1 and J is TRBJ1-1; no clear D gene. This CDR3 has 16 residues. Trimming pared 2 bases from V and 1 base from J, leaving 15 bases between. Germline V CDR1 and CDR2: SGHRS, YFSETQ. The chain's CDR3 is CASSFEARVRNTEAFF. CDR3 sequence (DNA): TGCGCCAGCAGCTTCGAAGCTCGCGTGAGGAACACTGAAGCTTTCTTT.

The table lists this clonotype with a few counts. The chain recombines TRBV29-1 with TRBJ2-7; D call uncertain. The germline V and J ends were trimmed by 4 bases and 3 bases, with 13 bases remaining between them. The CDR3 is made up of 13 amino acids. Per germline, CDR1 SQVTM and CDR2 ANQGSEA. CDR3 bases: TGCAGCGTTGTTTCCTCTGGCGACTACGAGCAGTACGTC. Translation gives CSVVSSGDYEQYV.

This chain links TRBV4-3 with TRBJ2-1, with D unclear. The CDR3 loop spans 14 amino acids. Germline CDR1 reads LGHNA; CDR2 reads YSLEER. V was pared by 1 base and J by 12 bases, with 16 bases between. Here the CDR3 DNA reads TGCGCCAGCAGCCAAGTAACCCTGGGGTCTAGGCAGTTCTTC. Its translation is CASSQVTLGSRQFF.

The rearrangement joins TRBV7-9 to TRBJ1-1; D not certain. Germline lookup yields CDR1 SEHNR and CDR2 FQNEAQ (reference sequence). Trimming took 5 bases from V and 2 from J, leaving 15 bases between them. The CDR3 length is 15 residues. Here the CDR3 reads CASSPRSQTNTEAFF. CDR3 DNA: TGTGCCAGCAGCCCCCGCTCCCAGACCAACACTGAAGCTTTCTTT.

V is TRBV5-1 and J is TRBJ2-5, with unresolved D. Trimming left V 7 bases short and J 1 base short, with 8 bases between. This CDR3 has 12 residues. Per germline, CDR1 SGHRS and CDR2 YFSETQ. The CDR3 bases are TGCGCCAGCCGAGAGCGCCAAGAGACCCAGTACTTC. It encodes CASRERQETQYF. Combining the CDR3 with reference TRBV5-1 and TRBJ2-5 gives the whole variable domain KAGVTQTPRYLIKTRGQQVTLSCSPISGHRSVSWYQQTPGQGLQFLFEYFSETQRNKGNFPGRFSGRQFSNSRSEMNVSTLELGDSALYLCASRERQETQYFGPGTRLLVL.

This sequence joins TRBV6-5 and TRBJ1-2; TRBD1 might be the D (6 bases). Trimming removed 6 bases at V and 4 bases at J, with 12 bases between. CDR1 and CDR2 (germline): MNHEY, SVGAGI. The CDR3 contains 13 residues. The chain's CDR3 is CASRTTGLYGYTF. The CDR3 nucleotides are TGTGCCAGCAGAACTACAGGGCTCTATGGCTACACCTTC.

The chain couples TRBV10-2 to TRBJ2-5, with 10 bases aligning to TRBD2. Germline V gives CDR1 WSHSY, CDR2 SAAADI. V shed 4 bases and J 4 bases; nucleotides not matched to a gene: 3. The CDR3 extends over 14 amino acids. The CDR3 region is CASSGLAGVETQYF. The DNA of the CDR3 is TGCGCCAGCAGTGGCCTAGCGGGGGTAGAGACCCAGTACTTC.

This clonotype was detected only a few times. The chain is built from TRBV7-9 and TRBJ1-1, with TRBD1 matching 9 bases. V lost 4 bases and J lost 0; bases outside the gene matches: 6. The germline CDR1 and CDR2 sequences are SEHNR and FQNEAQ (reference sequence). This CDR3 spans 16 amino acids. Here the CDR3 DNA reads TGTGCCAGCAGCTCCGGGACAGGGTACTTGAACACTGAAGCTTTCTTT. Translation: CASSSGTGYLNTEAFF. The variable domain in full, with the rest retrieved from reference TRBV7-9 and TRBJ1-1, is DTGVSQNPRHKITKRGQNVTFRCDPISEHNRLYWYRQTLGQGPEFLTYFQNEAQLEKSRLLSDRFSAERPKGSFSTLEIQRTEQGDSAMYLCASSSGTGYLNTEAFFGQGTRLTVV.

V usage is TRBV6-2 or TRBV6-3 and J usage is TRBJ2-3, with 10 bases identical to TRBD2. The germline CDR1 and CDR2 sequences are MNHEY and SVGEGT. Trimming took 2 bases from V and 0 from J; bases not matched to a gene: 8. The CDR3 is 18 residues long. The CDR3 loop is CASSYRPSGGASTDTQYF. CDR3 coding DNA: TGTGCCAGCAGTTACCGGCCTAGCGGGGGTGCTAGCACAGATACGCAGTATTTT.

The rearrangement links TRBV7-2 to TRBJ1-4, with D possibly matching TRBD1 (5 bases). There are 15 residues in the CDR3. CDR1 and CDR2 from the germline V gene are SGHTA and FQGNSA. V was shortened by 1 base and J by 8 bases, with 14 bases between the two germline ends. The CDR3 loop reads CASSLVGAQGEKLFF. The CDR3 DNA sequence: TGTGCCAGCAGCTTAGTCGGGGCGCAAGGCGAAAAACTGTTTTTT.

This clonotype was observed a few times. This rearrangement joins TRBV9 to TRBJ2-1; D unclear. Per germline, CDR1 SGDLS and CDR2 YYNGEE. Deletions cut 7 bases from V and 2 bases from J, with 10 bases between. The CDR3 totals 13 residues. The CDR3 DNA sequence: TGTGCCAGCCAACCTGGGACCTACAATGAGCAGTTCTTC. This encodes CASQPGTYNEQFF.

This chain connects TRBV9 to TRBJ1-4; weak D call: TRBD1 (5 bases). Germline loops: CDR1 SGDLS, CDR2 YYNGEE. Trimming pared 0 bases from V and 8 bases from J, leaving 11 bases between. The length of the CDR3 is 14 residues. The CDR3 is CASSVEPREEKLFF. Here the CDR3 DNA reads TGTGCCAGCAGCGTAGAGCCCAGGGAGGAAAAACTGTTTTTT.